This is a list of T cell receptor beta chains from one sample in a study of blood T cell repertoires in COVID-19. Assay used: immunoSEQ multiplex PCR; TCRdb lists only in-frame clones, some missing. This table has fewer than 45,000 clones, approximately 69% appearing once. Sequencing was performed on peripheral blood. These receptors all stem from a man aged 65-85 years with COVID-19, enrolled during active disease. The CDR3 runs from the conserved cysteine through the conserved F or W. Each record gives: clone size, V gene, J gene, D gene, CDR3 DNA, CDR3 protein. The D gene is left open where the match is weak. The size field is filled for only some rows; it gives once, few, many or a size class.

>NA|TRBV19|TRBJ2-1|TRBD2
TGTGCCAGTAGTATTTTCCAGCGGGGTATTGATGAGCAGTTCTTC
CASSIFQRGIDEQFF
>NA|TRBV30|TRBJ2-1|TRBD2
TGTGCCTGGAGTGTAAGCGGGGGGGCCTACAATGAGCAGTTCTTC
CAWSVSGGAYNEQFF
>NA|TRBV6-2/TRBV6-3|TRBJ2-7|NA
TGTGCCAGCAGCACAGGGTTTGCACCACGCGAGCAGTACTTC
CASSTGFAPREQYF
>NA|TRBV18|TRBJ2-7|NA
TGTGCCAGCTCATCCAGGGTGGGCGAGCAGTACTTC
CASSSRVGEQYF
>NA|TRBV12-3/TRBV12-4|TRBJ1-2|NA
TGTGCCAGCAGCCCCGGAGGAGGCTACACCTTC
CASSPGGGYTF
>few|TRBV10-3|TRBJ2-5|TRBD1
TGTGCCATCAGCGCAGGGGGAGAGACCCAGTACTTC
CAISAGGETQYF
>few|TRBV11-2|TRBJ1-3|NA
TGTGCCAGCAGCCGACAGGTTTTCTCTGGAAACACCATATATTTT
CASSRQVFSGNTIYF
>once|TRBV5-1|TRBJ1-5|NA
TGCGCCAGCAGCTTGGAACAGGGAGGGGAGAAATGGAATCAGCCCCAGCATTTT
CASSLEQGGEKWNQPQHF
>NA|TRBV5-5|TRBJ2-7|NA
TGTGCCAGCAGCTTTCCGACGTCGGAAGGGCGGGAGTACTTC
CASSFPTSEGREYF
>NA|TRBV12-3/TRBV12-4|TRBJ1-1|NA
TGTGCCAGCAGTTCGCGGCAGAACACTGAAGCTTTCTTT
CASSSRQNTEAFF
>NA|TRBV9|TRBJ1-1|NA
TGTGCCAGCAGTCCCAGAGCGGGGGCAGGCAACACTGAAGCTTTCTTT
CASSPRAGAGNTEAFF
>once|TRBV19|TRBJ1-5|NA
TGTGCCAGTACTCAGGGTACAGGGCCTAATCAGCCCCAGCATTTT
CASTQGTGPNQPQHF
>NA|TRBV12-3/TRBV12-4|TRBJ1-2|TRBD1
TGTGCCAGCAGATTCCAGGGGGCGGAGGGCTACACCTTC
CASRFQGAEGYTF
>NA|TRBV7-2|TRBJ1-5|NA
TGTGCCAGCAGCGTAGGTCCTAATCAGCCCCAGCATTTT
CASSVGPNQPQHF
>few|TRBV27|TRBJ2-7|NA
TGTGCCAGCAGTTTAAGCGGGTACTCCTACGAGCAGTACTTC
CASSLSGYSYEQYF
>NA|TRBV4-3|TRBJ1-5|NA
TGCGCCAGCAGCCATACTCGGAGCAATCAGCCCCAGCATTTT
CASSHTRSNQPQHF
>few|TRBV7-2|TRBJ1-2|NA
TGTGCCAGCAGCTTAGAAAGGGGCTATGGCTACACCTTC
CASSLERGYGYTF
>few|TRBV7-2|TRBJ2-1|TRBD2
TGTGCCAGCAGCCAGCAAGGCGGGGGAAGCAATGAGCAGTTCTTC
CASSQQGGGSNEQFF
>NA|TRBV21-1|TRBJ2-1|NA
TGTGCCAGCACCAGGGGGCCTGAGTTCTTC
CASTRGPEFF
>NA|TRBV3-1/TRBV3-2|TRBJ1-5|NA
TGTGCCAGCAGCCAAGATCTCGCAGGGTTTGGACAGCCCCAGCATTTT
CASSQDLAGFGQPQHF
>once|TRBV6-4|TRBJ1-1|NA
TGTGCCAGCAGTGCATCCCCGGGGAACACTGAAGCTTTCTTT
CASSASPGNTEAFF
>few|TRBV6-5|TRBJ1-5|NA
TGTGCCTGCGGCAGGGGTGGCAATCAGCCCCAGCATTTT
CACGRGGNQPQHF
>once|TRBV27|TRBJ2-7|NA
TGTGCCAGCAGTATGGGACTCTCATACGAGCAGTACTTC
CASSMGLSYEQYF
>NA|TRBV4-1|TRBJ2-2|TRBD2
TGCGCCAGCAGTTACGGACTAGGAAGGACCGGGGAGCTGTTTTTT
CASSYGLGRTGELFF
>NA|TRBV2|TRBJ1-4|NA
TGTGCCAGCAGTGAAAATTGGCCAGGGCAAAAACTGTTTTTT
CASSENWPGQKLFF
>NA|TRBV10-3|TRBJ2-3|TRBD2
TGTGCCATCAGTGAGCTGATAGCGGGGGGGATTGCCCGCACAGATACGCAGTATTTT
CAISELIAGGIARTDTQYF
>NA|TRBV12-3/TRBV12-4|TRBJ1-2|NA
TGTGCCAGCAGTTTATTGGGGGGGCGAGTCGGCACCTTC
CASSLLGGRVGTF
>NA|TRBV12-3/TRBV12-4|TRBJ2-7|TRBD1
TGTGCCAGCAGCAAAGGGACAGGGCGTGGGTGCTTC
CASSKGTGRGCF
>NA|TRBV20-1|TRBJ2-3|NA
TGCAGTGCTAGTCCCGGGACTGGCGCAGATACGCAGTATTTT
CSASPGTGADTQYF
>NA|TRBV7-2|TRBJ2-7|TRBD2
TGTGCCAGCAGCTCTAGCGGGGCAGACTACGAGCAGTACTTC
CASSSSGADYEQYF
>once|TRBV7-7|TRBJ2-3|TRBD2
TGTGCCAGCAGCTTAGGGCTAGCGGGAGGGCCGACGGATACGCAGTATTTT
CASSLGLAGGPTDTQYF
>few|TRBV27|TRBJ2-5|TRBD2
TGTGCCAGCAGTACCGTCGGCGGGGGGGCAGAGACCCAGTACTTC
CASSTVGGGAETQYF